This T cell receptor beta chain originates from a study of blood T cell repertoires in COVID-19. Authors' analysis steps: Amplification of reference gene primers provided the estimated nucleated cell counts. The method was immunoSEQ multiplex PCR; TCRdb's version includes in-frame clones alone and lacks a portion of them. The V and J calls and the clone size are those of that table, but D and trimming were determined from the DNA. The table lists a few hundred thousand clones, 86% of them singletons, with around 2.1% in the top ten. There are 16 residues in the CDR3. V gave up 0 bases and J gave up 3 bases, with 15 bases separating them. Germline CDR1 reads MGHRA; CDR2 reads YSYEKL.

The sequenced sample was peripheral blood. This rearrangement joins TRBV4-1 to TRBJ2-7; D may be TRBD2 (6 bases). This clonotype was obtained from a woman aged 25 to 45 who had recovered from COVID-19. The CDR3 sequence: CASSQDSGGVSYEQYF. The CDR3 DNA reads as TGCGCCAGCAGCCAAGATTCAGGCGGGGTAAGCTACGAGCAGTACTTC.